The T cell receptor (beta chain) described here comes from a study of T-cell reconstitution after alpha-beta-depleted transplantation in children. TCRbeta library preparation incorporated unique molecular identifiers. TCRdb ran MiXCR on the PCR reads and lists one entry per CDR3 protein. The sample lists 500,000 to 600,000 distinct CDR3 sequences; less than 35% were seen once. This clonotype was counted only a few times. V lost 1 base and J 3 bases, leaving 11 bases between the germline ends. The CDR3 runs to 15 residues. Sample: PBMCs from the stem cell graft donor, taken from the stem cell graft. The rearrangement uses TRBV12-3 or TRBV12-4 and TRBJ2-3; a possible D gene is TRBD2 (5 bases). This clonotype originated in a human donor who donated a stem cell graft to a child with aplastic anemia. The CDR3 protein is CASSLGLLLTDTQYF. The CDR3 DNA sequence: TGTGCCAGCAGTTTAGGACTACTCCTAACAGATACGCAGTATTTT.